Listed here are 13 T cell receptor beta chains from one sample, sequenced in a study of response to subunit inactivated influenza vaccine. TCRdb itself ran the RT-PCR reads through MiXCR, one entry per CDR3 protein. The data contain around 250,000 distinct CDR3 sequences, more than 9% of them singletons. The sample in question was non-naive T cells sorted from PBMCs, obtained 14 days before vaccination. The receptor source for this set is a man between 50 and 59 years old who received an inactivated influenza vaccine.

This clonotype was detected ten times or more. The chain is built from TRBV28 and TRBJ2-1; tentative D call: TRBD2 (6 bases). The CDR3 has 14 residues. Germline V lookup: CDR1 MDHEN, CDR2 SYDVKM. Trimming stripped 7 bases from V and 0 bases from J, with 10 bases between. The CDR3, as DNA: TGTGCCAGCAATAGCGGAGGCTCCTACAATGAGCAGTTCTTC. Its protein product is CASNSGGSYNEQFF. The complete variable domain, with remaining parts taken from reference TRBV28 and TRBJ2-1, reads DVKVTQSSRYLVKRTGEKVFLECVQDMDHENMFWYRQDPGLGLRLIYFSYDVKMKEKGDIPEGYSVSREKKERFSLILESASTNQTSMYLCASNSGGSYNEQFFGPGTRLTVL.

CDR3 loop: CASSWTDSTDTQYF. As DNA, the CDR3 is TGTGCCAGCAGTTGGACAGATAGCACAGATACGCAGTATTTT. J is TRBJ2-3 and V is TRBV12-3 or TRBV12-4, with D possibly being TRBD1 (6 bases). This CDR3 has 14 residues. Trimming pared 4 bases from V and 0 bases from J, leaving 8 bases between.

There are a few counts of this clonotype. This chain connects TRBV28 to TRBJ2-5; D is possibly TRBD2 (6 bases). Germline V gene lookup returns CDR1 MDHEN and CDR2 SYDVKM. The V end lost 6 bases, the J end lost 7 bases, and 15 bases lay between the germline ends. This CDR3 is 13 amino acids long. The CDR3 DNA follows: TGTGCCAGCAGGGGGACGGGAGTTTGGACCCAGTACTTC. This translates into CASRGTGVWTQYF.

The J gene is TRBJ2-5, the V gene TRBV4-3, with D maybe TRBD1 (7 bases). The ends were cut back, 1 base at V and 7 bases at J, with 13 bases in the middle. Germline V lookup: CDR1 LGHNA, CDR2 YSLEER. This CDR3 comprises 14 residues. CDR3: CASSQGTQGGTQYF. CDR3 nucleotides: TGCGCCAGCAGCCAAGGGACTCAGGGGGGGACCCAGTACTTC.

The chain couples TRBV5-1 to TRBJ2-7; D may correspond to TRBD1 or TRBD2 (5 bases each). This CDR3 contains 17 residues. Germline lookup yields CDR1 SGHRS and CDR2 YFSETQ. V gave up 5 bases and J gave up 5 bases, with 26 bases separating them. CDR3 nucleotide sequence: TGCGCCAGCAGGAAAAATCTACGGGGCAGGTCCGGCGACGAGCAGTACTTC. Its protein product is CASRKNLRGRSGDEQYF.

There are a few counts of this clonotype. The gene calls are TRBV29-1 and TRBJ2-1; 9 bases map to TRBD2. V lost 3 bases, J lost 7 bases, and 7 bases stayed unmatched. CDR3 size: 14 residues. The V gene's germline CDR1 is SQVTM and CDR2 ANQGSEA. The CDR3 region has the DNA TGCAGCGTTGAGCGGGGGGGCCAAGGGAATGAGCAGTTCTTC. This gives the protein CSVERGGQGNEQFF.

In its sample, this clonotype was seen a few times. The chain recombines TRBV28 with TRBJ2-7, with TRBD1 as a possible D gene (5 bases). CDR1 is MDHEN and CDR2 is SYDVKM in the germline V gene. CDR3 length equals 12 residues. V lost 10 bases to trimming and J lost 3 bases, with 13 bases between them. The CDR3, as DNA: TGTGCCACCTCGGACATTCGCTACGAGCAGTACTTC. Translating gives CATSDIRYEQYF.

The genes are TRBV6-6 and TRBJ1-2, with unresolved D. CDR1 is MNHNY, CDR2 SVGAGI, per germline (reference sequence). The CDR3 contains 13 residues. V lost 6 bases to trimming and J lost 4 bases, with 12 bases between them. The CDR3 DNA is TGTGCCAGCAGCTTGGAGGGAGGCTATGGCTACACCTTC. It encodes CASSLEGGYGYTF.

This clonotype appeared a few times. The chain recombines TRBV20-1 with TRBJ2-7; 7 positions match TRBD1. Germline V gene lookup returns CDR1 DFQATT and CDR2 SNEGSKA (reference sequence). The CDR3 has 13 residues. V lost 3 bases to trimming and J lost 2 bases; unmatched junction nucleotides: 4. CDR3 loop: CSARGQGAYEQYF. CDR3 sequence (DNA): TGCAGTGCTAGGGGTCAGGGGGCCTACGAGCAGTACTTC.

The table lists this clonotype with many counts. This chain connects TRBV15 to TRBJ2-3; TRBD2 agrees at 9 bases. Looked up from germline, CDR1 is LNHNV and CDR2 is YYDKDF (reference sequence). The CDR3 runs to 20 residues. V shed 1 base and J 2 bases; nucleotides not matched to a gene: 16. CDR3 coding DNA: TGTGCCACCAGCAGAGGGTCGGCCTGGGGCGCGGGAGGGATCACAGATACGCAGTATTTT. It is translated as CATSRGSAWGAGGITDTQYF.

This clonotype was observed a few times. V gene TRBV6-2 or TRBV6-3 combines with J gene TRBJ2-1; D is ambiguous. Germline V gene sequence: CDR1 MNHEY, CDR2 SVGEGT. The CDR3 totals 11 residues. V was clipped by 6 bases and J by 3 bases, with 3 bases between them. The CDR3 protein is CASRRYNEQFF. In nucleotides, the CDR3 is TGTGCCAGCAGACGCTACAATGAGCAGTTCTTC.

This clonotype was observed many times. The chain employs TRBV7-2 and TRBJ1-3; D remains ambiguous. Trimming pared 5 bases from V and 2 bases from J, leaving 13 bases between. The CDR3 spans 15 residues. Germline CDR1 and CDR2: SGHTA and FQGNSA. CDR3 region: CASSPSYGAGNTIYF. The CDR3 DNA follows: TGTGCCAGCAGCCCCTCCTATGGGGCTGGAAACACCATATATTTT. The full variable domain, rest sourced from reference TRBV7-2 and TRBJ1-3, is GAGVSQSPSNKVTEKGKDVELRCDPISGHTALYWYRQSLGQGLEFLIYFQGNSAPDKSGLPSDRFSAERTGGSVSTLTIQRTQQEDSAVYLCASSPSYGAGNTIYFGEGSWLTVV.

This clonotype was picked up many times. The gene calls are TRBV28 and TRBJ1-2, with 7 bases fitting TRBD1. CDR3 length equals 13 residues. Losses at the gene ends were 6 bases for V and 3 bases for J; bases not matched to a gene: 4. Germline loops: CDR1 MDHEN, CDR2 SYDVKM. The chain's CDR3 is CASSLDRDYGYTF. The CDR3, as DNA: TGTGCCAGCAGCCTAGACAGGGACTATGGCTACACCTTC.